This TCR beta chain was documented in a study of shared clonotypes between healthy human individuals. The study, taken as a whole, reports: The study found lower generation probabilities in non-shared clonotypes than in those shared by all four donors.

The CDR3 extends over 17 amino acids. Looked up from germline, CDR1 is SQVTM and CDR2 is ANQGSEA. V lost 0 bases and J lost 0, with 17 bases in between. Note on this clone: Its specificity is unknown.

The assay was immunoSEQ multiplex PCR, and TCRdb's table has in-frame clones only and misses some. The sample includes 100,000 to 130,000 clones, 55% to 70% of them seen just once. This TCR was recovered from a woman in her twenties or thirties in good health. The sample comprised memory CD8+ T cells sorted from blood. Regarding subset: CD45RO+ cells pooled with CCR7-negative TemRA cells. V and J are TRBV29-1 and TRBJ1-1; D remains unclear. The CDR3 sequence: CSVEDQIGRRVNTEAFF. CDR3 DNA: TGCAGCGTTGAAGATCAGATCGGCCGCCGGGTGAACACTGAAGCTTTCTTT. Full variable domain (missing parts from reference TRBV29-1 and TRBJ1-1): SAVISQKPSRDICQRGTSLTIQCQVDSQVTMMFWYRQQPGQSLTLIATANQGSEATYESGFVIDKFPISRPNLTFSTLTVSNMSPEDSSIYLCSVEDQIGRRVNTEAFFGQGTRLTVV.